The 30 T cell receptor beta chains below all came from one sample that was sequenced in a study of T cell responses to AZD1222 COVID-19 vaccine. Sequencing was performed with immunoSEQ multiplex PCR; in TCRdb, only in-frame clones are kept and a portion is missing. The table lists tens of thousands of clones, approximately 85% of them singletons. This sample comprised peripheral blood, obtained on day 0 of MenACWY control vaccination. The receptors shown here come from an adult in good health.

The chain employs TRBV28 and TRBJ1-5; perhaps TRBD1 as D (6 bases). The CDR3 has 15 amino acids. V lost 2 bases, J lost 1 base, and 9 bases lay in between. Germline V gene sequence: CDR1 MDHEN, CDR2 SYDVKM. This chain's CDR3 is CASSLVQGSNQPQHF. The CDR3 DNA reads TGTGCCAGCAGTTTAGTACAGGGAAGCAATCAGCCCCAGCATTTT.

This clone was counted between two and nine times. The chain recombines TRBV15 with TRBJ2-5; a weak D match, TRBD2 (5 bases). Trimming removed 3 bases from V and 4 bases from J, with 21 bases in between. Germline V lookup: CDR1 LNHNV, CDR2 YYDKDF (reference sequence). The CDR3 sequence is 17 residues long. CDR3 residues: CATSRVGEMAGGETQYF. The CDR3 DNA is TGTGCCACCAGCAGGGTCGGGGAGATGGCGGGCGGAGAGACCCAGTACTTC. The whole variable domain, remainder taken from reference TRBV15 and TRBJ2-5, is DAMVIQNPRYQVTQFGKPVTLSCSQTLNHNVMYWYQQKSSQAPKLLFHYYDKDFNNEADTPDNFQSRRPNTSFCFLDIRSPGLGDTAMYLCATSRVGEMAGGETQYFGPGTRLLVL.

The CDR3 coding sequence is TGCAGCGTTCGGAGGGGAACAACTGAAGCTTTCTTT. The encoded protein is CSVRRGTTEAFF. The chain is built from TRBV29-1 and TRBJ1-1, with D possibly being TRBD1 (5 bases). V was shortened by 5 bases and J by 5 bases, with 12 bases between the two germline ends. Per the germline V gene, CDR1 is SQVTM and CDR2 is ANQGSEA. The CDR3 runs 12 residues.

This clone was counted once. The CDR3 DNA reads TGTGCCAGCAGTTCCATCACAACTGGCTCTGGGGCCAACGTCCTGACTTTC. Translated, it gives CASSSITTGSGANVLTF. This chain uses TRBV28 with TRBJ2-6, with D unclear. Germline V gene sequence: CDR1 MDHEN, CDR2 SYDVKM. CDR3 size: 17 residues. The germline V and J ends were trimmed by 4 bases and 0 bases, with 13 bases remaining between them.

A single count supports this clone. This rearrangement joins TRBV10-1 to TRBJ1-5, with a possible D match to TRBD1 (6 bases). CDR1 and CDR2 (germline): WNHNN, SYGVQD (reference sequence). V lost 3 bases, J lost 2 bases, and 11 bases lay in between. CDR3 length: 15 residues. The CDR3 is CASSERGDGNQPQHF. CDR3 nucleotide sequence: TGCGCCAGCAGTGAAAGGGGGGACGGCAATCAGCCCCAGCATTTT.

V is TRBV4-2 and J is TRBJ2-3; TRBD2 matches 13 bases. The junction had 8 bases not matched to a gene; V was cut back by 5 bases and J by 0 bases. The CDR3 has 18 amino acids. Per germline, CDR1 LGHNA and CDR2 YNFKEQ. The CDR3, as DNA: TGTGCCAGCAGCGAGGGGACTAGCGGGGACTCAAGCACAGATACGCAGTATTTT. The encoded protein is CASSEGTSGDSSTDTQYF.

The chain carries TRBV5-8 and TRBJ2-1; 7 nucleotides match TRBD2. J was trimmed by 0 bases and V by 3 bases; bases with no gene match: 6. The CDR3 is made up of 16 amino acids. The germline CDR1 and CDR2 sequences are SGHTS and YDEGEE. CDR3 sequence reads: CASSWRAGVSYNEQFF. The CDR3 region has the DNA TGTGCCAGCAGCTGGAGGGCGGGGGTCTCCTACAATGAGCAGTTCTTC.

The rearrangement uses TRBV9 and TRBJ1-2; 8 bases agree with TRBD1. J was trimmed by 10 bases and V by 0 bases; bases with no gene match: 11. The CDR3 length is 15 residues. Germline lookup yields CDR1 SGDLS and CDR2 YYNGEE. This CDR3 reads CASSVDWAGGSFYTF. The CDR3, as DNA: TGTGCCAGCAGCGTAGATTGGGCAGGGGGCAGTTTCTACACCTTC.

This chain links TRBV7-8 with TRBJ2-3; TRBD2 matches 14 bases. The CDR3 consists of 17 residues. V was pared by 5 bases and J by 1 base, with 5 bases of the junction left unmatched. CDR1 is SGHVS, CDR2 FQNEAQ, per germline. The CDR3 sequence is CASSGPGLAGGTDTQYF. CDR3 nucleotide sequence: TGTGCCAGCAGCGGACCGGGACTAGCGGGAGGCACAGATACGCAGTATTTT. Full variable domain (outside the CDR3, taken from reference TRBV7-8 and TRBJ2-3): GAGVSQSPRYKVAKRGQDVALRCDPISGHVSLFWYQQALGQGPEFLTYFQNEAQLDKSGLPSDRFFAERPEGSVSTLKIQRTQQEDSAVYLCASSGPGLAGGTDTQYFGPGTRLTVL.

V and J are TRBV4-1 and TRBJ2-7; 8 bases map to TRBD1. The V and J ends lost 1 base and 0 bases, in that order; junction bases with no gene match: 2. Germline-derived CDR1 and CDR2 are MGHRA and YSYEKL. CDR3 size: 15 residues. This CDR3 is CASSQGQGFSYEQYF. The CDR3 DNA sequence: TGCGCCAGCAGCCAAGGACAGGGGTTCTCCTACGAGCAGTACTTC.

This chain joins TRBV18 and TRBJ2-5; TRBD2 agrees at 8 bases. CDR3 length equals 19 residues. The J segment lost 1 base and the V segment lost 0 bases, leaving 13 bases of the junction unmatched. From germline, CDR1 is KGHSH and CDR2 LQKENI. The CDR3 DNA sequence: TGTGCCAGCTCACCACCCCCGGGCCTAAGCGGGAGTCGCCAAGAGACCCAGTACTTC. Translating it yields CASSPPPGLSGSRQETQYF.

The CDR3 protein is CASSPRTGVIETQYF. CDR3 in DNA: TGTGCCAGCAGCCCTCGGACAGGGGTTATAGAGACCCAGTACTTC. The chain recombines TRBV11-3 with TRBJ2-5, with 9 positions matching TRBD1. This CDR3 has 15 amino acids. V was pared by 5 bases and J by 4 bases, with 8 bases of the junction left unmatched. Germline V gene sequence: CDR1 SGHNT, CDR2 YENEEA. Combining the CDR3 with reference TRBV11-3 and TRBJ2-5 gives the whole variable domain EAGVVQSPRYKIIEKKQPVAFWCNPISGHNTLYWYLQNLGQGPELLIRYENEEAVDDSQLPKDRFSAERLKGVDSTLKIQPAELGDSAVYLCASSPRTGVIETQYFGPGTRLLVL.

This clone showed up just once. The V and J genes are TRBV2 and TRBJ2-3; 7 positions agree with TRBD1. Germline lookup yields CDR1 SNHLY and CDR2 FYNNEI. This CDR3 contains 17 residues. With V trimmed by 5 bases and J by 0 bases, 11 bases remained unmatched. This CDR3 is CASSSRQGGLSTDTQYF. The DNA of the CDR3 is TGTGCCAGCAGTTCCCGACAGGGCGGGCTTAGCACAGATACGCAGTATTTT.

The chain joins TRBV29-1 to TRBJ2-7, with TRBD1 identical over 7 bases. The J segment lost 6 bases and the V segment lost 1 base, leaving 6 bases of the junction unmatched. This CDR3 spans 13 amino acids. The germline V gene encodes CDR1 SQVTM and CDR2 ANQGSEA. CDR3 amino acids: CSVEVEGGREQYF. CDR3 in DNA: TGCAGCGTTGAAGTCGAAGGGGGCCGCGAGCAGTACTTC.

This clone turned up a few times. The chain carries TRBV3-1 (or the pseudogene TRBV3-2) and TRBJ2-3; the D is unclear. The V gene lost 0 bases and the J gene lost 2 bases, with 12 bases spanning the gap. The CDR3 consists of 16 residues. Germline V lookup: CDR1 LGHDT, CDR2 YNNKEL (reference sequence). CDR3 nucleotides: TGTGCCAGCAGCCAAGATCGGGCGGAGATCACAGATACGCAGTATTTT. It yields the protein CASSQDRAEITDTQYF.

The chain links TRBV2 to TRBJ1-1; D ambiguous. Looked up from germline, CDR1 is SNHLY and CDR2 is FYNNEI. Between the trimmed V and J ends, which lost 0 bases and 7 bases, there was a span of 6 bases. The CDR3 extends over 12 amino acids. The CDR3 region has the DNA TGTGCCAGCAGTGAAGCGGCCTTTGAAGCTTTCTTT. It is translated as CASSEAAFEAFF.

Only a few counts were recorded for this clone. The J gene is TRBJ1-1, the V gene TRBV7-2; D remains unclear. In germline, CDR1 is SGHTA, CDR2 FQGNSA. The CDR3 loop spans 15 amino acids. The V end was cut by 0 bases, the J end by 6 bases, with 14 bases between. The CDR3 bases are TGTGCCAGCAGCTTAGCGGGGATGGTCGTGGCTGAAGCTTTCTTT. Its protein is CASSLAGMVVAEAFF.

This clone was detected a few times. The chain joins TRBV5-6 to TRBJ1-5, with D perhaps TRBD1 (5 bases). Germline assignment: CDR1 SGHDT and CDR2 YYEEEE. V lost 2 bases and J lost 5, with 11 bases in between. This CDR3 spans 14 amino acids. In DNA, the CDR3 is TGTGCCAGCAGCTTTTCCGGGGACGATCAGCCCCAGCATTTT. Encoded protein: CASSFSGDDQPQHF.

The gene calls are TRBV28 and TRBJ2-7; 9 nucleotides match TRBD1. J was trimmed by 2 bases and V by 2 bases; bases with no gene match: 4. There are 15 residues in the CDR3. Germline values: CDR1 MDHEN, CDR2 SYDVKM. CDR3 sequence: CASSLGTGIPYEQYF. The DNA for the CDR3 is TGTGCCAGCAGTTTAGGGACAGGGATACCCTACGAGCAGTACTTC.

The sample holds many counts of this clone. V is TRBV21-1 and J is TRBJ2-3; the table assigns TRBD2, which was not confirmed against the DNA. TRBV21-1 is recorded as a pseudogene. CDR3 length: 15 residues. CDR3 region: CASSTSGRATDTQYF. The CDR3 coding sequence is TGTGCCAGCAGCACTAGCGGGAGGGCCACAGATACGCAGTATTTT.

CDR3 sequence (DNA): TGCAGCGCCGGAGGCATGAGCCGGGGAACTAATGAAAAACTGTTTTTT. Its translation is CSAGGMSRGTNEKLFF. The chain employs TRBV29-1 and TRBJ1-4, with unresolved D. The CDR3 is 16 residues long. Germline V gene lookup returns CDR1 SQVTM and CDR2 ANQGSEA. Deletions cut 7 bases from V and 1 base from J, with 19 bases between.

The chain uses TRBV11-2 and TRBJ2-5, with D hard to call. The germline CDR1 and CDR2 sequences are SGHAT and FQNNGV. This CDR3 contains 14 residues. Trimming shortened V by 3 bases and J by 2 bases, and 10 bases separated the two germline ends. CDR3 sequence (DNA): TGTGCCAGCAGCTTCGCACACTATCAAGAGACCCAGTACTTC. Its translation is CASSFAHYQETQYF.

This clone has more than one count but fewer than ten. The chain carries TRBV6-1 and TRBJ2-2; 7 positions match TRBD2. CDR1 MNHNS and CDR2 SASEGT come from the germline V gene. Trimming removed 0 bases from V and 0 bases from J; junction bases left unmatched: 16. The CDR3 is 21 residues long. The CDR3, as DNA: TGTGCCAGCAGTGAAGCGAGAATAGCGGGTGGGTATCCCGCGAACACCGGGGAGCTGTTTTTT. Protein product: CASSEARIAGGYPANTGELFF.

The chain recombines TRBV11-3 with TRBJ2-7; D is possibly TRBD1 (6 bases). Germline-derived CDR1 and CDR2 are SGHNT and YENEEA. The length of the CDR3 is 12 residues. V was shortened by 5 bases and J by 3 bases, with 8 bases between the two germline ends. In DNA, the CDR3 is TGTGCCAGCAGCAAACAGGGCTACGAGCAGTACTTC. Protein sequence: CASSKQGYEQYF.

The chain combines TRBV6-2 or TRBV6-3 with TRBJ2-7; the match to TRBD2 covers 11 bases. CDR1 MNHEY and CDR2 SVGEGT come from the germline V gene. V was pared by 2 bases and J by 3 bases, with 9 bases of the junction left unmatched. CDR3 length: 17 amino acids. This chain's CDR3 is CASSYRISGRALYEQYF. For the CDR3, the DNA is TGTGCCAGCAGTTACCGCATTAGCGGGAGGGCCCTCTACGAGCAGTACTTC.

The rearrangement joins TRBV7-2 to TRBJ1-6; 8 nucleotides align to TRBD1. V shed 5 bases, J shed 9 bases, and the junction held 3 bases outside the gene matches. Germline CDR1 is SGHTA and CDR2 is FQGNSA. This CDR3 has 13 residues. In DNA form, the CDR3 reads TGTGCCAGCAGCCCGGACAGGGCTTCACCCCTCCACTTT. This sequence encodes CASSPDRASPLHF.

This rearrangement joins TRBV9 to TRBJ2-3, with 11 bases aligning to TRBD2. Germline lookup yields CDR1 SGDLS and CDR2 YYNGEE. Trimming removed 4 bases from V and 5 bases from J; junction bases left unmatched: 12. This CDR3 has 17 residues. The CDR3 sequence is CASSPPLLAGVGDTQYF. The CDR3 DNA reads TGTGCCAGCAGCCCCCCATTACTAGCGGGAGTGGGAGATACGCAGTATTTT.

The CDR3 DNA follows: TGCGCCAGCAGCTTGGACCGGCCTCGGGAGACCCAGTACTTC. As protein: CASSLDRPRETQYF. The chain has TRBV5-1 and TRBJ2-5; unclear D gene. Germline V lookup: CDR1 SGHRS, CDR2 YFSETQ. The CDR3 spans 14 residues. Trimming left V 0 bases short and J 5 bases short, with 11 bases between.

This clone showed up just once. The rearrangement joins TRBV6-5 to TRBJ1-1; 9 bases fit TRBD1. This CDR3 has 14 residues. Germline assignment: CDR1 MNHEY and CDR2 SVGAGI. J was trimmed by 1 base and V by 7 bases; bases with no gene match: 4. The CDR3 DNA sequence: TGTGCCAGCATAAGGGACAGGGAGAACACTGAAGCTTTCTTT. Amino acid sequence: CASIRDRENTEAFF.

This rearrangement joins TRBV7-8 to TRBJ2-5; the D call may be TRBD1 or TRBD2 (5 bases each). V lost 5 bases and J 7 bases, leaving 11 bases between the germline ends. The CDR3 runs 12 residues. The germline V gene has CDR1 SGHVS and CDR2 FQNEAQ. The CDR3 region is CASSPERGTQYF. CDR3 DNA sequence: TGTGCCAGCAGCCCTGAGAGGGGGACCCAGTACTTC. Using reference TRBV7-8 and TRBJ2-5 for the parts outside the CDR3, the full variable domain is GAGVSQSPRYKVAKRGQDVALRCDPISGHVSLFWYQQALGQGPEFLTYFQNEAQLDKSGLPSDRFFAERPEGSVSTLKIQRTQQEDSAVYLCASSPERGTQYFGPGTRLLVL.